These T cell receptor beta chains were read from a single sample in a study of T cells after yellow fever vaccination. TCRdb called the 5' RACE reads again in MiXCR, with one record for every CDR3 protein. The table has some 560,000 distinct CDR3 sequences, about a sixth seen once. The sequencing here drew on PBMCs, taken about 5 days after the first yellow fever vaccination. These receptors came from a man aged 18-30 years who received the YFV17D yellow fever vaccine. Each CDR3 is given without its conserved first and last residue.

TRBJ1-1 TRBV12-3/TRBV12-4 ASSLLSDSPREAF
TRBJ2-2 TRBV27 ASSSGGPVGELF
TRBJ2-7 TRBV6-1 ASQIGTPYEQY
TRBJ2-5 TRBV29-1 SVELPGRRETQY
TRBJ1-2 TRBV12-3/TRBV12-4 ASSPSFASGYT
TRBJ1-3 TRBV7-9 ASSLEGVSGNTIY
TRBJ2-1 TRBV7-2 ASSREAGVSYNEQF
TRBJ2-1 TRBV11-2 ASSPRGDFSYNEQF
TRBJ1-3 TRBV24-1 ATSDIWTDGNTIY
TRBJ2-3 TRBV6-2/TRBV6-3 ASRPTGTGTDTQY
TRBJ1-2 TRBV5-1 ASSLSIPSLTNYGYT
TRBJ2-7 TRBV12-3/TRBV12-4 ASSLTSWGSEQY
TRBJ1-4 TRBV5-1 ASSFTGSGLF
TRBJ1-4 TRBV2 ASSGANEKLF
TRBJ2-3 TRBV5-1 ASSSPGGYTDTQY
TRBJ1-4 TRBV3-1 ASSQTNEKLF
TRBJ1-2 TRBV20-1 STRGGAATNYGYT
TRBJ2-3 TRBV9 ASSPRTSGGRGTDTQY
TRBJ1-5 TRBV24-1 ATSDFGSLWPQH
TRBJ2-5 TRBV2 ASKKGPPGETQY
TRBJ1-5 TRBV12-3/TRBV12-4 ASSVGGGGNQPQH
TRBJ2-3 TRBV6-5 ASSSNLAGGRFTDTQY
TRBJ1-6 TRBV9 ASSSELSRRESPLH
TRBJ2-3 TRBV11-1 ASRVAGALLDSTDTQY
TRBJ1-1 TRBV6-5 ASSYQMDTEAF
TRBJ2-7 TRBV3-1 ASSQGLYYEQY
TRBJ2-7 TRBV6-1 ASRTGTNPYEQY
TRBJ2-7 TRBV5-6 ASSFLNDYEQY
TRBJ2-3 TRBV24-1 ATSETRELDTQY
TRBJ2-3 TRBV12-5 ASGLGLGVRRTDTQY
TRBJ2-1 TRBV4-3 ASSQAATGGPRNEQF
TRBJ2-1 TRBV20-1 SARDGERGGLNEQF
TRBJ2-7 TRBV6-6 ASSYSRLGEQY
TRBJ2-1 TRBV23-1 ASSQELAGEYNEQF
TRBJ2-3 TRBV7-3 ASSPDFDTDTQY
TRBJ1-1 TRBV10-3 AISESQGTEAF
TRBJ1-1 TRBV5-4 ASSLAGAFTEAF
TRBJ2-5 TRBV10-3 ASAFRSEETQY
TRBJ2-3 TRBV11-2 ASSLDLGRGLDTQY
TRBJ2-2 TRBV7-3 ASSFATGWDGELF
TRBJ1-5 TRBV18 ASSTSNQPQH
TRBJ1-5 TRBV6-1 ASSVAAGSNQPQH
TRBJ1-2 TRBV21-1 ASSTRQTGRVGYT
TRBJ2-7 TRBV9 ASSDPRTSREQY
TRBJ1-1 TRBV19 ASTPGRGSGAF
TRBJ1-5 TRBV6-2/TRBV6-3 ASSNGPPQH
TRBJ1-6 TRBV20-1 SASPTDSSPRLALH
TRBJ2-7 TRBV11-2 ASSQTLRGTWY
TRBJ2-7 TRBV25-1 ASSDPLRDRGSEQY
TRBJ1-1 TRBV28 ASSPGTEAF
TRBJ2-5 TRBV12-3/TRBV12-4 ASSSLGVAETQY
TRBJ2-5 TRBV9 ASSVVPSGGGETQY
TRBJ1-2 TRBV6-5 ASSYGRNDYGYT
TRBJ2-7 TRBV7-2 ASRNGGGYEQY
TRBJ2-1 TRBV5-1 ASSLEARTYNEQF
TRBJ2-2 TRBV20-1 SARDLVNTGELF
TRBJ2-5 TRBV9 ASSWRGTPQETQY
TRBJ2-3 TRBV5-1 ASSAGTSGGTDTQY
TRBJ1-5 TRBV7-4 ATSPGRNYSNQPQH